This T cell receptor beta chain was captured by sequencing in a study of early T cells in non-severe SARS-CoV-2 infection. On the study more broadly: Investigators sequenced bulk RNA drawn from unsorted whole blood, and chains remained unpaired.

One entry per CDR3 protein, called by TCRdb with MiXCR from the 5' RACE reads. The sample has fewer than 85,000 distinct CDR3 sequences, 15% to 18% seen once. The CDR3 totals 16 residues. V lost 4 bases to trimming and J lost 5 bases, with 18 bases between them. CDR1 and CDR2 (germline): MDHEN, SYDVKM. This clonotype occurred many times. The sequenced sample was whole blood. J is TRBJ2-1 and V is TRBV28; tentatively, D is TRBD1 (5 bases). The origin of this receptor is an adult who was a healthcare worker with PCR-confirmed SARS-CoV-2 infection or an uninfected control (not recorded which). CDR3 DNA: TGTGCCAGCAGTTCCCGGACAAGCGCGACTCACAATGAGCAGTTCTTC. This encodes CASSSRTSATHNEQFF.